Following are 22 T cell receptor beta chains from one sample sequenced in a study of blood T cell repertoires in COVID-19. Some clones are missing from TCRdb's copy, which holds only in-frame ones; the method was immunoSEQ multiplex PCR. The sample gives approximately 400,000 clones, roughly 86% of which show up once; more than 1% is in the top ten. The material sequenced was peripheral blood. These receptor sequences come from a human donor with acute or convalescent COVID-19. The donor label of this sample is uncertain.

The chain recombines TRBV18 with TRBJ1-2; TRBD1 might be the D (6 bases). The CDR3 contains 13 residues. CDR1 KGHSH and CDR2 LQKENI come from the germline V gene. The V and J ends lost 4 bases and 2 bases respectively, with 8 bases between them. CDR3: CASSQQGNYGYTF. CDR3 sequence (DNA): TGTGCCAGCTCACAACAGGGAAACTATGGCTACACCTTC.

This clone has just a few counts. This rearrangement joins TRBV19 to TRBJ2-1, with D maybe TRBD2 (6 bases). Germline V gene sequence: CDR1 LNHDA, CDR2 SQIVND (reference sequence). The CDR3 sequence is 15 residues long. Trimming removed 5 bases from V and 3 bases from J, with 14 bases in between. The chain's CDR3 is CASSPRRDLYNEQFF. CDR3 DNA sequence: TGTGCCAGTAGTCCCCGGAGGGACCTCTACAATGAGCAGTTCTTC.

This clone was detected only once. V gene TRBV11-2 combines with J gene TRBJ1-1; 8 positions agree with TRBD1. V shed 3 bases and J 4 bases; nucleotides not matched to a gene: 7. This CDR3 region has 15 residues. Per the germline V gene, CDR1 is SGHAT and CDR2 is FQNNGV. The chain's CDR3 is CASSLVRGLGTEAFF. In DNA form, the CDR3 reads TGTGCCAGCAGCTTGGTCAGGGGGCTGGGCACTGAAGCTTTCTTT.

The genes are TRBV5-6 and TRBJ1-1; D gene ambiguous. The germline gives CDR1 SGHDT, CDR2 YYEEEE. V was trimmed by 5 bases and J by 2 bases, leaving 16 bases between them. The CDR3 length is 15 residues. The CDR3 region has the DNA TGTGCCAGCAGACCTAACGGTAGACTAAACACTGAAGCTTTCTTT. Its translation: CASRPNGRLNTEAFF.

The chain links TRBV11-2 to TRBJ2-7, with D possibly matching TRBD2 (5 bases). The CDR3 is made up of 16 amino acids. Trimming took 5 bases from V and 0 from J, leaving 17 bases between them. Germline loops: CDR1 SGHAT, CDR2 FQNNGV. CDR3 protein: CASSPTPASYSYEQYF. CDR3 nucleotides: TGTGCCAGCAGCCCGACCCCGGCTAGCTACTCCTACGAGCAGTACTTC.

This chain uses TRBV3-1 (or the pseudogene TRBV3-2) with TRBJ2-6, with D maybe TRBD1 (6 bases). Per germline, CDR1 LGHDT and CDR2 YNNKEL (reference sequence). CDR3 length equals 19 residues. Trimming took 4 bases from V and 0 from J, leaving 19 bases between them. DNA of the CDR3: TGTGCCAGCAGCCTTCGAATGGGACAACATTCCTCTGGGGCCAACGTCCTGACTTTC. Its translation: CASSLRMGQHSSGANVLTF.

J is TRBJ1-6 and V is TRBV9; D is undetermined. The CDR3 sequence is 16 residues long. The V end lost 0 bases, the J end lost 4 bases, and 11 bases lay between the germline ends. The germline gives CDR1 SGDLS, CDR2 YYNGEE. The CDR3 sequence is CASSVGGGEYNSPLHF. CDR3 DNA: TGTGCCAGCAGCGTAGGAGGTGGGGAGTATAATTCACCCCTCCACTTT.

This clone was found a few times. The chain has TRBV7-8 and TRBJ2-1; 13 positions agree with TRBD2. There are 18 residues in the CDR3. Unmatched junction bases numbered 12, after V lost 0 bases and J lost 10 bases. Germline lookup yields CDR1 SGHVS and CDR2 FQNEAQ. CDR3 bases: TGTGCCAGCAGCTTAGCGCCCGCCGGGACTAGCGGGAAGACGGAGCAGTTCTTC. Residues: CASSLAPAGTSGKTEQFF. Complete variable domain (other parts from reference TRBV7-8 and TRBJ2-1): GAGVSQSPRYKVAKRGQDVALRCDPISGHVSLFWYQQALGQGPEFLTYFQNEAQLDKSGLPSDRFFAERPEGSVSTLKIQRTQQEDSAVYLCASSLAPAGTSGKTEQFFGPGTRLTVL.

This sequence joins TRBV18 and TRBJ2-6; tentative D call: TRBD1 (6 bases). Trimming cost V 4 bases and J 0 bases, with 13 bases left between them. The CDR3 has 17 amino acids. Germline-derived CDR1 and CDR2 are KGHSH and LQKENI. For the CDR3, the DNA is TGTGCCAGCTCACAACAGGGAGTTAACTCTGGGGCCAACGTCCTGACTTTC. This gives the protein CASSQQGVNSGANVLTF.

The chain carries TRBV4-1 and TRBJ1-2; 11 bases map to TRBD1. CDR3 length: 17 amino acids. Per germline, CDR1 MGHRA and CDR2 YSYEKL. Unmatched junction bases numbered 10, after V lost 4 bases and J lost 3 bases. The CDR3 protein is CASSPLSVGQGDYGYTF. The CDR3 DNA follows: TGCGCCAGCAGCCCCCTGAGCGTGGGACAGGGGGACTATGGCTACACCTTC.

The chain uses TRBV7-2 and TRBJ1-4, with TRBD1 matching 9 bases. The CDR3 loop spans 18 amino acids. The trim removed 5 bases at V and 1 base at J, leaving 11 bases unmatched. The germline gives CDR1 SGHTA, CDR2 FQGNSA. DNA for the CDR3: TGTGCCAGCAGCCTACAGGGGGCTGTAAGCCTAACTAATGAAAAACTGTTTTTT. Translation gives CASSLQGAVSLTNEKLFF.

This clone occurred a few times. The rearrangement links TRBV5-4 to TRBJ2-2, with 9 bases identical to TRBD1. Germline assignment: CDR1 SGHNT and CDR2 YYREEE (reference sequence). Trimming at V came to 0 bases and at J to 7 bases, leaving 10 bases not matched to a gene. CDR3 length equals 17 residues. CDR3 loop: CASSLGPRTGESGELFF. The CDR3 DNA follows: TGTGCCAGCAGCTTGGGACCACGGACAGGGGAAAGCGGGGAGCTGTTTTTT. The entire variable domain, with the rest obtained from reference TRBV5-4 and TRBJ2-2, is as follows: ETGVTQSPTHLIKTRGQQVTLRCSSQSGHNTVSWYQQALGQGPQFIFQYYREEENGRGNFPPRFSGLQFPNYSSELNVNALELDDSALYLCASSLGPRTGESGELFFGEGSRLTVL.

The rearrangement joins TRBV5-1 to TRBJ1-1; the D gene is possibly TRBD1 (5 bases). CDR1 is SGHRS and CDR2 is YFSETQ in the germline V gene. The CDR3 loop spans 15 amino acids. Trimming took 1 base from V and 0 from J, leaving 10 bases between them. The CDR3 loop is CASSLIGVMNTEAFF. For the CDR3, the DNA is TGCGCCAGCAGCTTGATAGGGGTGATGAACACTGAAGCTTTCTTT.

This clone has only one observation. The chain recombines TRBV11-2 with TRBJ2-7, with 8 bases matching TRBD1. Per germline, CDR1 SGHAT and CDR2 FQNNGV. V lost 8 bases, J lost 2 bases, and 5 bases stayed unmatched. The CDR3 is made up of 13 amino acids. This CDR3 is CASAKDRAYEQYF. The DNA for the CDR3 is TGTGCCAGCGCCAAGGACAGGGCCTACGAGCAGTACTTC.

The chain links TRBV6-4 to TRBJ1-1, with 7 bases lining up with TRBD1. The CDR3 loop spans 16 amino acids. Germline V gene data show CDR1 as MRHNA and CDR2 as SNTAGT. J was trimmed by 3 bases and V by 6 bases; bases with no gene match: 13. This chain's CDR3 is CASSPTPETGHTEAFF. DNA of the CDR3: TGTGCCAGCAGCCCGACTCCCGAGACAGGGCACACTGAAGCTTTCTTT.

This chain joins TRBV28 and TRBJ1-1, with TRBD1 matching over 9 bases. The CDR3 is made up of 17 amino acids. In germline, CDR1 is MDHEN, CDR2 SYDVKM. Unmatched junction bases numbered 11, after V lost 5 bases and J lost 1 base. CDR3 DNA: TGTGCCAGCAGTCCACCATGGGGGACAGGGAGGAACACTGAAGCTTTCTTT. Amino acid sequence: CASSPPWGTGRNTEAFF.

On this clone itself: The junction and the germline gene differ at one end; a read error may be behind it. J is TRBJ1-3 and V is TRBV19; D is undetermined. This CDR3 spans 14 amino acids. Looked up from germline, CDR1 is LNHDA and CDR2 is SQIVND (reference sequence). The CDR3 DNA is TGTGCCAGCAGTAAACAGCCCCAAGGAAACACCATATATTTT. Encoded protein: CASSKQPQGNTIYF.

V gene TRBV6-1 combines with J gene TRBJ1-5, with D possibly being TRBD1 (6 bases). CDR1 and CDR2 (germline): MNHNS, SASEGT. V shed 3 bases and J shed 5 bases, with 11 bases lying between them. The CDR3 is 14 residues long. CDR3 nucleotides: TGTGCCAGCAGTGATGGGGGGGCCCATCAGCCCCAGCATTTT. Protein product: CASSDGGAHQPQHF.

Only a few counts were recorded for this clone. For the CDR3, the DNA is TGTGCCACCACACGGTCGGGACAGATGACGGAAAAACTGTTTTTT. This encodes CATTRSGQMTEKLFF. The genes are TRBV15 and TRBJ1-4; 7 nucleotides agree with TRBD1. The CDR3 spans 15 residues. The germline gives CDR1 LNHNV, CDR2 YYDKDF (reference sequence). The trim removed 7 bases at V and 8 bases at J, leaving 13 bases unmatched. The variable domain in full, with the rest retrieved from reference TRBV15 and TRBJ1-4, is DAMVIQNPRYQVTQFGKPVTLSCSQTLNHNVMYWYQQKSSQAPKLLFHYYDKDFNNEADTPDNFQSRRPNTSFCFLDIRSPGLGDTAMYLCATTRSGQMTEKLFFGSGTQLSVL.

The DNA of the CDR3 is TGTGCCAGCAGCTTAGCGGATAGACAGAACTATGGCTACACCTTC. Translated, it gives CASSLADRQNYGYTF. The chain is built from TRBV7-9 and TRBJ1-2, with D maybe TRBD1 (5 bases). The CDR3 extends over 15 amino acids. Trimming removed 0 bases at V and 2 bases at J, with 10 bases between. CDR1 SEHNR and CDR2 FQNEAQ come from the germline V gene (reference sequence).

The chain combines TRBV27 with TRBJ1-5, with 9 bases that match TRBD1. The CDR3 length is 14 residues. The V and J ends lost 5 bases and 6 bases, in that order; junction bases with no gene match: 5. Germline lookup yields CDR1 MNHEY and CDR2 SMNVEV (reference sequence). CDR3 protein: CASSPGQGLQPQHF. CDR3 bases: TGTGCCAGCAGTCCGGGACAGGGACTTCAGCCCCAGCATTTT.

In this sample, this clone turned up many times. This chain links TRBV7-9 with TRBJ2-7; no reliable D call. V was clipped by 4 bases and J by 3 bases, with 10 bases between them. The CDR3 extends over 13 amino acids. The germline CDR1 and CDR2 sequences are SEHNR and FQNEAQ (reference sequence). The DNA of the CDR3 is TGTGCCAGCAGCTCAGGAAGATACTACGAGCAGTACTTC. It yields the protein CASSSGRYYEQYF. The entire variable domain, with the rest obtained from reference TRBV7-9 and TRBJ2-7, is as follows: DTGVSQNPRHKITKRGQNVTFRCDPISEHNRLYWYRQTLGQGPEFLTYFQNEAQLEKSRLLSDRFSAERPKGSFSTLEIQRTEQGDSAMYLCASSSGRYYEQYFGPGTRLTVT.